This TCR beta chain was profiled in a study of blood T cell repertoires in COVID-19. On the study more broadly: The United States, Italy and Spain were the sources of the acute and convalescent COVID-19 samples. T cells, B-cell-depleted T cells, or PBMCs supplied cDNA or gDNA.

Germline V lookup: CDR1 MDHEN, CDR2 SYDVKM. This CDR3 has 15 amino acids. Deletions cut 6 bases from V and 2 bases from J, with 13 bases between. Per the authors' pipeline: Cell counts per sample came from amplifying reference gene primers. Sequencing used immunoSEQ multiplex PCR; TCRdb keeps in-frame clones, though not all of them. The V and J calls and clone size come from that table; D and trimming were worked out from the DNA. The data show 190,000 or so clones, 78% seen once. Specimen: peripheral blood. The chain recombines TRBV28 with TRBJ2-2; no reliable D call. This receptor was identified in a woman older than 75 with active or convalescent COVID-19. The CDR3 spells CASSPPYGNTGELFF. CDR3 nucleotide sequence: TGTGCCAGCAGCCCCCCGTACGGTAACACCGGGGAGCTGTTTTTT.